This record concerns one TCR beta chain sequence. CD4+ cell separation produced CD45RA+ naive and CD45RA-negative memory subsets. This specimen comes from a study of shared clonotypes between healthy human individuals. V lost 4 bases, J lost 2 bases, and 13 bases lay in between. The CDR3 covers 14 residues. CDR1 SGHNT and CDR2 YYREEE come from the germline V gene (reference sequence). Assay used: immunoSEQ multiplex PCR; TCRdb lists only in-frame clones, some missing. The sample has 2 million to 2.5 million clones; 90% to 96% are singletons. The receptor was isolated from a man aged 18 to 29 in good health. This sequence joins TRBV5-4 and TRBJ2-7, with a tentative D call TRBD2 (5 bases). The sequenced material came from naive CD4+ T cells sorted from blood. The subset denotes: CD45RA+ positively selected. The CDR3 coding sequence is TGTGCCAGCAGCGTCGACGGGGTACCCTACGAGCAGTACTTC. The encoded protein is CASSVDGVPYEQYF.